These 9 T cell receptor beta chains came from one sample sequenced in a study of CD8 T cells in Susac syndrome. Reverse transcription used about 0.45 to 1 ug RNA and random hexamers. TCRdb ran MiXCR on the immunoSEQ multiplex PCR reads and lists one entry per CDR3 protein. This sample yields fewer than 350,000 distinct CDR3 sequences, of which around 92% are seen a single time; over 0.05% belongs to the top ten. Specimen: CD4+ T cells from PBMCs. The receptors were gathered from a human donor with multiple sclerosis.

CDR3 sequence: CASSYGVENSPLHF. Written as DNA, the CDR3 is TGTGCCAGCAGTTACGGGGTTGAGAATTCACCCCTCCACTTT. The rearrangement uses TRBV6-5 and TRBJ1-6; D unclear. The germline gives CDR1 MNHEY, CDR2 SVGAGI. Trimming cost V 2 bases and J 7 bases, with 9 bases left between them. The CDR3 totals 14 residues.

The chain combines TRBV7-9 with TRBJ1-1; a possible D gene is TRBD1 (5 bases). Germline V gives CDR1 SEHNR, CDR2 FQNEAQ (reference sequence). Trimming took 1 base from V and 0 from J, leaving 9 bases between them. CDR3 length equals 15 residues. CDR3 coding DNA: TGTGCCAGCAGCTTAGTGGGGACGCTGAACACTGAAGCTTTCTTT. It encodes CASSLVGTLNTEAFF.

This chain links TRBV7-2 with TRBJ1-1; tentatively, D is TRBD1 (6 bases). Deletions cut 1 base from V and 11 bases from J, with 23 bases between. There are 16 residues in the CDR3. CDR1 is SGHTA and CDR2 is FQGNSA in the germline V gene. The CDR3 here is CASSLDREGTSAGAFF. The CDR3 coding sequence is TGTGCCAGCAGCTTAGACAGGGAGGGGACATCCGCTGGGGCTTTCTTT.

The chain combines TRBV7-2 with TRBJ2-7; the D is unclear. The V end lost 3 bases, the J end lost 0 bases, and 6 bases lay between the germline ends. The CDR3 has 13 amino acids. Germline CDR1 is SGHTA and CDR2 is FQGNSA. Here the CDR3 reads CASSFISSYEQYF. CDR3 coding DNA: TGTGCCAGCAGCTTTATCAGCTCCTACGAGCAGTACTTC.

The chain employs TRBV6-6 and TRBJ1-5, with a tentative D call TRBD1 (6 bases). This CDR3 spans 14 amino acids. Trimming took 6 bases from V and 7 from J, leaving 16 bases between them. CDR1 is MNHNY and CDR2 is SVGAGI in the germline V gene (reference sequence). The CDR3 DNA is TGTGCCAGCAGGTCCCAGGGGCTAGGGCAGCCCCAGCATTTT. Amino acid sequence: CASRSQGLGQPQHF.

CDR3 region: CASSPTPGTGRNEQFF. The CDR3 nucleotides are TGTGCCAGCAGCCCTACCCCCGGGACAGGCCGCAATGAGCAGTTCTTC. The rearrangement joins TRBV7-3 to TRBJ2-1; 8 bases fit TRBD1. V lost 5 bases, J lost 6 bases, and 12 bases stayed unmatched. The germline V gene encodes CDR1 SGHTA and CDR2 FQGTGA. This CDR3 is built from 16 residues.

The CDR3 is CASSLLPGAGRYPLVTPLHF. CDR3 nucleotides: TGCGCCAGCAGCTTGCTCCCGGGGGCAGGGCGTTACCCGTTAGTGACACCCCTCCACTTT. The J gene is TRBJ1-6, the V gene TRBV5-1, with D perhaps TRBD1 (6 bases). The CDR3 is made up of 20 amino acids. In germline, CDR1 is SGHRS, CDR2 YFSETQ. The V end was cut by 1 base, the J end by 11 bases, with 31 bases between. The whole variable domain, filled in from reference TRBV5-1 and TRBJ1-6, reads KAGVTQTPRYLIKTRGQQVTLSCSPISGHRSVSWYQQTPGQGLQFLFEYFSETQRNKGNFPGRFSGRQFSNSRSEMNVSTLELGDSALYLCASSLLPGAGRYPLVTPLHFGNGTRLTVT.

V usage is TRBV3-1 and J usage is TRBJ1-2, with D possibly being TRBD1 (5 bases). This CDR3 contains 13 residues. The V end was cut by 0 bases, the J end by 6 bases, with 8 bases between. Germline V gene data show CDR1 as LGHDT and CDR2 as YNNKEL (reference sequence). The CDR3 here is CASSQETVNGYTF. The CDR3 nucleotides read TGTGCCAGCAGCCAAGAGACAGTAAATGGCTACACCTTC.

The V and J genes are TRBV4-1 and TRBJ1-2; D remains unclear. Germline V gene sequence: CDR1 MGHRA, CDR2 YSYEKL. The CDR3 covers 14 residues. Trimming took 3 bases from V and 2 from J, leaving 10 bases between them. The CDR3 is CASSQGMDNYGYTF. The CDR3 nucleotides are TGCGCCAGCAGCCAGGGCATGGACAACTATGGCTACACCTTC.